Below, 31 T cell receptor beta chains from the same sample are listed, as sequenced in a study of response to subunit inactivated influenza vaccine. MiXCR was run by TCRdb on the RT-PCR reads, yielding one entry per CDR3 protein. The sample yields fewer than 200,000 distinct CDR3 sequences, about a tenth seen once. Sequencing was performed on non-naive T cells sorted from PBMCs, taken on the day of vaccination. The receptors shown here come from a man aged 50 to 59 who received an inactivated influenza vaccine.

This clonotype turned up a few times. This chain uses TRBV20-1 with TRBJ2-3; 16 bases are a match to TRBD2. Germline CDR1 reads DFQATT; CDR2 reads SNEGSKA (reference sequence). The CDR3 is 17 residues long. V trimming: 5 bases; J trimming: 2 bases; junction bases outside the gene matches: 7. The CDR3 sequence: CSAVTGTSGRATDTQYF. The CDR3 bases are TGCAGTGCTGTGACCGGGACTAGCGGGAGGGCCACAGATACGCAGTATTTT.

This clonotype was found many times. This chain joins TRBV20-1 and TRBJ1-5; 7 bases align to TRBD1. Germline V lookup: CDR1 DFQATT, CDR2 SNEGSKA (reference sequence). This CDR3 spans 18 amino acids. With V trimmed by 2 bases and J by 8 bases, 21 bases remained unmatched. The CDR3 here is CSARQSPQPGQLVEPQHF. Here the CDR3 DNA reads TGCAGTGCTAGACAATCGCCGCAACCGGGACAGCTTGTGGAGCCCCAGCATTTT.

A note on this clonotype: Given the absence of the conserved phenylalanine or tryptophan at the CDR3 end, a read error is likely. The chain joins TRBV12-3 or TRBV12-4 to TRBJ1-1; D is unclear. The CDR3 totals 13 residues. Trimming cost V 0 bases and J 7 bases, with 9 bases left between them. CDR3 region: CASSLAGGNEAFI. The CDR3 nucleotides are TGTGCCAGCAGTTTAGCGGGCGGAAATGAAGCTTTCATT.

This rearrangement joins TRBV29-1 to TRBJ2-7; D may match TRBD1 or TRBD2 (5 bases each). Trimming took off 6 bases at V and 3 bases at J, with 12 bases between the two ends. CDR1 SQVTM and CDR2 ANQGSEA come from the germline V gene. This CDR3 has 12 amino acids. DNA of the CDR3: TGCAGCGTGCAAGAGGGGTACTACGAGCAGTACTTC. As protein: CSVQEGYYEQYF.

This clonotype has at least ten counts. The chain uses TRBV10-3 and TRBJ2-7, with D perhaps matching TRBD1 or TRBD2 (5 bases each). From germline, CDR1 is ENHRY and CDR2 SYGVKD. The CDR3 is made up of 17 amino acids. V was shortened by 6 bases and J by 1 base, with 22 bases between the two germline ends. The CDR3 DNA reads as TGTGCCATCAGGGGGGAAAAGGGCAGGGCCTTATCCTACGAGCAGTACTTC. Its translation is CAIRGEKGRALSYEQYF.

In this sample, this clonotype turned up many times. The chain is built from TRBV5-5 and TRBJ2-7, with D possibly being TRBD2 (7 bases). The V and J ends lost 6 bases and 2 bases respectively, with 21 bases between them. The CDR3 is 16 amino acids. Looked up from germline, CDR1 is SGHKS and CDR2 is YYEKEE (reference sequence). CDR3 in amino acids: CASTPLGGGHTYEQYF. The CDR3 DNA reads TGTGCCAGCACCCCACTTGGGGGGGGCCATACCTACGAGCAGTACTTC.

There are a few counts of this clonotype. The V and J genes are TRBV15 and TRBJ1-5, with 8 bases lining up with TRBD1. V shed 4 bases, J shed 4 bases, and the junction held 9 bases outside the gene matches. This CDR3 contains 16 residues. The germline V gene has CDR1 LNHNV and CDR2 YYDKDF (reference sequence). CDR3 residues: CATSTDRDRINQPQHF. The CDR3 coding sequence is TGTGCCACCAGCACTGACCGGGACAGGATTAATCAGCCCCAGCATTTT.

The table lists this clonotype with a few counts. This chain links TRBV2 with TRBJ1-6; D possibly corresponds to TRBD1 (5 bases). The CDR3 is 14 amino acids. The germline gives CDR1 SNHLY, CDR2 FYNNEI. Trimming stripped 2 bases from V and 9 bases from J, with 11 bases between. CDR3 sequence: CASSERGVGSPLHF. The CDR3 DNA reads as TGTGCCAGCAGTGAAAGAGGGGTTGGTTCACCCCTCCACTTT.

Details on this clonotype: This may arise from a read error, as a much more abundant clone is one base away. V is TRBV7-2 and J is TRBJ2-2, with 7 bases fitting TRBD1. The germline V gene encodes CDR1 SGHTA and CDR2 FQGNSA. The CDR3 has 15 residues. CDR3 DNA sequence: TGTGCCAGCAGCTCGAGACAGGGCTCCACCGAGGAGCTGTTTTTT. It codes for CASSSRQGSTEELFF.

The V and J genes are TRBV5-5 and TRBJ1-1; 7 bases agree with TRBD1. V trimming: 2 bases; J trimming: 10 bases; junction bases outside the gene matches: 14. Germline V gene data show CDR1 as SGHKS and CDR2 as YYEKEE (reference sequence). The CDR3 spans 15 residues. The CDR3 loop is CASSLSTGQSLLAFF. In DNA, the CDR3 is TGTGCCAGCAGCTTATCGACGGGACAGTCCCTTCTAGCTTTCTTT.

The chain uses TRBV7-2 and TRBJ2-1; TRBD1 matches 10 bases. The germline CDR1 and CDR2 sequences are SGHTA and FQGNSA. The J segment lost 7 bases and the V segment lost 6 bases, leaving 9 bases of the junction unmatched. The CDR3 has 15 amino acids. DNA for the CDR3: TGTGCCAGCAGACGGGACAGGGGCACAACAAATGAGCAGTTCTTC. It encodes CASRRDRGTTNEQFF.

In this sample, this clonotype turned up a few times. The J gene is TRBJ2-7, the V gene TRBV9; 8 nucleotides agree with TRBD2. V shed 0 bases and J 1 base; nucleotides not matched to a gene: 6. In germline, CDR1 is SGDLS, CDR2 YYNGEE. CDR3 length: 16 amino acids. The chain's CDR3 is CASSVAAGGGSYEQYF. In nucleotides, the CDR3 is TGTGCCAGCAGCGTAGCGGCGGGAGGAGGGTCCTACGAGCAGTACTTC.

This clonotype was detected only a few times. J is TRBJ2-6 and V is TRBV6-5; maybe TRBD2 (5 bases). V was shortened by 3 bases and J by 1 base, with 19 bases between the two germline ends. CDR1 is MNHEY and CDR2 is SVGAGI in the germline V gene. CDR3 size: 19 residues. CDR3 bases: TGTGCCAGCAGTTATCGGCTCGGACTGGGTGTATCTGGGGCCAACGTCCTGACTTTC. Translated: CASSYRLGLGVSGANVLTF.

CDR3 sequence reads: CASSPGIAGMGNEQFF. The CDR3 nucleotides read TGTGCCAGCAGCCCCGGCATAGCGGGAATGGGCAATGAGCAGTTCTTC. J is TRBJ2-1 and V is TRBV12-3 or TRBV12-4, with 8 bases aligning to TRBD2. This CDR3 is built from 16 residues. V lost 6 bases to trimming and J lost 6 bases; unmatched junction nucleotides: 13.

The chain joins TRBV3-1 to TRBJ2-2; D ambiguous. The CDR3 covers 15 residues. V was cut by 4 bases and J by 2 bases, with 11 bases left in between. The germline V gene has CDR1 LGHDT and CDR2 YNNKEL (reference sequence). The CDR3 region has the DNA TGTGCCAGCAGCCCTGATTACCCAAACACCGGGGAGCTGTTTTTT. Translation gives CASSPDYPNTGELFF.

The chain is built from TRBV30 and TRBJ2-1, with 10 bases that match TRBD2. This CDR3 has 15 amino acids. Trimming took 0 bases from V and 9 from J; bases not matched to a gene: 8. The germline V gene has CDR1 GTSNPN and CDR2 SVGIG (reference sequence). This chain's CDR3 is CAWSVEAGGRGEQFF. The CDR3 DNA reads as TGTGCCTGGAGTGTAGAAGCGGGAGGGAGAGGTGAGCAGTTCTTC.

The chain combines TRBV18 with TRBJ2-7; TRBD2 aligns across 13 bases. CDR1 and CDR2 (germline): KGHSH, LQKENI. The CDR3 loop spans 17 amino acids. J lost 7 bases, V lost 0 bases, and 9 bases had no gene match. The CDR3 DNA reads TGTGCCAGCTCACCACCGAACGGACTAGCGGGAGTTAATGAGCAGTACTTC. It specifies CASSPPNGLAGVNEQYF.

This clonotype came up once. The J gene is TRBJ2-2, the V gene TRBV7-3; unclear D gene. Germline V gene sequence: CDR1 SGHTA, CDR2 FQGTGA. This CDR3 has 13 residues. Trimming removed 5 bases at V and 4 bases at J, with 8 bases between. This CDR3 reads CASSPTVTGELFF. The CDR3 bases are TGTGCCAGCAGCCCAACCGTCACCGGGGAGCTGTTTTTT. Drawing the rest from reference TRBV7-3 and TRBJ2-2, the complete variable domain is GAGVSQTPSNKVTEKGKYVELRCDPISGHTALYWYRQSLGQGPEFLIYFQGTGAADDSGLPNDRFFAVRPEGSVSTLKIQRTERGDSAVYLCASSPTVTGELFFGEGSRLTVL.

The chain carries TRBV27 and TRBJ2-3; 7 bases are a match to TRBD1. With 0 bases clipped from V and 0 bases from J, the junction kept 6 bases outside the gene matches. Germline V gene data show CDR1 as MNHEY and CDR2 as SMNVEV (reference sequence). This CDR3 is built from 17 residues. The CDR3 sequence is CASSLSWWTGSTDTQYF. In nucleotides, the CDR3 is TGTGCCAGCAGTTTATCGTGGTGGACAGGAAGCACAGATACGCAGTATTTT.

In its sample, this clonotype was seen a few times. The chain joins TRBV7-2 to TRBJ2-1, with TRBD2 matching over 11 bases. Losses at the gene ends were 1 base for V and 6 bases for J; bases not matched to a gene: 5. CDR1 is SGHTA, CDR2 FQGNSA, per germline. CDR3 length: 16 amino acids. This CDR3 reads CASSLDRLAGFNEQFF. As DNA, the CDR3 is TGTGCCAGCAGCTTAGACCGACTAGCGGGATTCAATGAGCAGTTCTTC.

This clonotype was detected only a few times. CDR3 in amino acids: CASVPGLNSNQPQHF. CDR3 nucleotide sequence: TGTGCCAGCGTACCGGGACTCAATAGCAATCAGCCCCAGCATTTT. V is TRBV12-3 or TRBV12-4 and J is TRBJ1-5; TRBD1 might be the D (5 bases). This CDR3 has 15 residues. Trimming shortened V by 8 bases and J by 0 bases, and 14 bases separated the two germline ends.

This clonotype was counted a few times. The genes are TRBV5-1 and TRBJ2-1; 14 nucleotides align to TRBD2. The CDR3 is 18 amino acids. With V trimmed by 3 bases and J by 6 bases, 11 bases remained unmatched. In germline, CDR1 is SGHRS, CDR2 YFSETQ. CDR3 in amino acids: CASSSGLAGEYRSNEQFF. CDR3 sequence (DNA): TGCGCCAGCAGCTCGGGACTAGCGGGAGAGTATAGGAGCAATGAGCAGTTCTTC. Full variable domain (outside the CDR3, taken from reference TRBV5-1 and TRBJ2-1): KAGVTQTPRYLIKTRGQQVTLSCSPISGHRSVSWYQQTPGQGLQFLFEYFSETQRNKGNFPGRFSGRQFSNSRSEMNVSTLELGDSALYLCASSSGLAGEYRSNEQFFGPGTRLTVL.

This clonotype was observed at least ten times. V is TRBV7-2 and J is TRBJ1-4, with D unresolved. The germline CDR1 and CDR2 sequences are SGHTA and FQGNSA. The germline V and J ends were trimmed by 1 base and 4 bases, with 10 bases remaining between them. The CDR3 is made up of 15 amino acids. The CDR3 coding sequence is TGTGCCAGCAGCTTAGTAGCCGGGTATAATGAAAAACTGTTTTTT. Translation: CASSLVAGYNEKLFF.

This clonotype occurred a few times. The chain has TRBV20-1 and TRBJ1-2, with 7 bases matching TRBD1. After removal of 5 bases from V and 3 bases from J, the junction contained 9 bases not matched to a gene. The CDR3 loop spans 14 amino acids. Germline V gene sequence: CDR1 DFQATT, CDR2 SNEGSKA (reference sequence). The CDR3 protein is CSAGRTGTYYGYTF. CDR3 coding DNA: TGCAGTGCTGGGAGGACAGGAACCTACTATGGCTACACCTTC.

This clonotype was detected many times. The gene calls are TRBV7-2 and TRBJ2-3; TRBD2 matches 13 bases. The CDR3 is 17 residues long. CDR1 is SGHTA and CDR2 is FQGNSA in the germline V gene. V lost 5 bases, J lost 0 bases, and 5 bases stayed unmatched. The CDR3 bases are TGTGCCAGCAGCCCTCGGGGACTAGCGGGAAGCACAGATACGCAGTATTTT. Residues: CASSPRGLAGSTDTQYF. Together with reference TRBV7-2 and TRBJ2-3, the CDR3 gives the full variable domain: GAGVSQSPSNKVTEKGKDVELRCDPISGHTALYWYRQSLGQGLEFLIYFQGNSAPDKSGLPSDRFSAERTGGSVSTLTIQRTQQEDSAVYLCASSPRGLAGSTDTQYFGPGTRLTVL.

The chain carries TRBV6-2 or TRBV6-3 and TRBJ2-7, with 7 bases lining up with TRBD1. Germline lookup yields CDR1 MNHEY and CDR2 SVGEGT. The CDR3 spans 15 residues. Trimming at V came to 6 bases and at J to 4 bases, leaving 12 bases not matched to a gene. The CDR3 DNA sequence: TGTGCCAGCAGGACGAGACAGGGTGTAAGGTACGAGCAGTACTTC. This translates into CASRTRQGVRYEQYF.

This clonotype was counted a few times. This chain connects TRBV7-9 to TRBJ2-1; TRBD2 matches at 13 bases. The CDR3 covers 16 residues. CDR1 is SEHNR and CDR2 is FQNEAQ in the germline V gene (reference sequence). With V trimmed by 6 bases and J by 10 bases, 12 bases remained unmatched. CDR3 bases: TGTGCCAGCAGGTCAAACGGACTAGCGGGGGCCCGAGAGCAGTTCTTC. Encoded protein: CASRSNGLAGAREQFF.

The V call is TRBV7-2, the J call TRBJ2-7, with 8 nucleotides matching TRBD2. Losses at the gene ends were 6 bases for V and 0 bases for J; bases not matched to a gene: 7. This CDR3 spans 15 amino acids. Germline V lookup: CDR1 SGHTA, CDR2 FQGNSA. The CDR3 here is CASRVTSASSYEQYF. The CDR3 nucleotides read TGTGCCAGCAGGGTGACTAGCGCCTCCTCCTACGAGCAGTACTTC.

The chain has TRBV30 and TRBJ1-3; 7 bases align to TRBD1. V lost 3 bases, J lost 0 bases, and 8 bases stayed unmatched. The V gene's germline CDR1 is GTSNPN and CDR2 SVGIG (reference sequence). The CDR3 is 16 amino acids. CDR3 coding DNA: TGTGCCTGGAGAGCTATCACAGGGGCCTCTGGAAACACCATATATTTT. Amino acids: CAWRAITGASGNTIYF.

This clonotype was counted a few times. This sequence joins TRBV12-3 or TRBV12-4 and TRBJ2-7, with unresolved D. Trimming removed 7 bases from V and 7 bases from J, with 20 bases in between. The CDR3 contains 14 residues. CDR3 residues: CASTPPGYPGEQYF. CDR3 nucleotides: TGTGCCAGCACGCCGCCGGGCTACCCTGGGGAGCAGTACTTC.

This clonotype was observed a few times. The CDR3 region is CASSSTSGGQSEQFF. CDR3 sequence (DNA): TGCGCCAGCAGTTCTACTAGCGGGGGCCAGTCGGAGCAGTTCTTC. The chain combines TRBV4-3 with TRBJ2-1, with 11 bases aligning to TRBD2. J gave up 10 bases and V 6 bases, and 11 bases lay outside the gene matches. CDR3 length: 15 residues. The germline gives CDR1 LGHNA, CDR2 YSLEER.